These T cell receptor beta chains were read from a single sample in a study of T cell changes during pregnancy in multiple sclerosis. The method was immunoSEQ multiplex PCR; TCRdb's version includes in-frame clones alone and lacks a portion of them. The top ten clones hold around 1.7% of a sample with more than 85,000 clones, over 85% of them seen once. The sample was peripheral blood, taken after pregnancy. These receptor sequences come from a female donor in good health, enrolled as a control in a pregnancy study. Both conserved end residues are part of each CDR3. D genes are given only for firm matches. Not all rows give a size; the values are once, few, many and, for expanded clones, a class.

clone size: .; V gene: TRBV5-3; J gene: TRBJ2-1; D gene: TRBD2; CDR3 DNA: TGTGCCAGAAGCAGACTAGCGGGAGTCCACAATGAGCAGTTCTTC; CDR3 protein: CARSRLAGVHNEQFF
clone size: .; V gene: TRBV28; J gene: TRBJ2-6; D gene: .; CDR3 DNA: TGTGCCAGCACTAGCGGGGCCAACGTCCTGACTTTC; CDR3 protein: CASTSGANVLTF
clone size: .; V gene: TRBV11-3; J gene: TRBJ2-5; D gene: .; CDR3 DNA: TGTGCCAGCAGCAAGGGCACAGGGAACCAAGAGACCCAGTACTTC; CDR3 protein: CASSKGTGNQETQYF
clone size: .; V gene: TRBV2; J gene: TRBJ2-1; D gene: .; CDR3 DNA: TGTGCCAGCAAACGGAGCTGGAGGAATGAGCAGTTCTTC; CDR3 protein: CASKRSWRNEQFF
clone size: .; V gene: TRBV6-4; J gene: TRBJ2-2; D gene: .; CDR3 DNA: TGTGCCAGCAAGGAGGAGGGTTTGGCCGGGGAGCTGTTTTTT; CDR3 protein: CASKEEGLAGELFF
clone size: .; V gene: TRBV7-9; J gene: TRBJ2-1; D gene: .; CDR3 DNA: TGTGCCAGCAGCTTTAGCGGTGAGCAGTTCTTC; CDR3 protein: CASSFSGEQFF
clone size: .; V gene: TRBV18; J gene: TRBJ2-3; D gene: .; CDR3 DNA: TGTGCCAGCTCTTCGGAGAGCACAGATACGCAGTATTTT; CDR3 protein: CASSSESTDTQYF
clone size: once; V gene: TRBV27; J gene: TRBJ2-7; D gene: TRBD1; CDR3 DNA: TGTGCCAGCAGTTTATCTCTCGGACAGGGTTTGACCTACGAGCAGTACTTC; CDR3 protein: CASSLSLGQGLTYEQYF
clone size: .; V gene: TRBV7-2; J gene: TRBJ2-1; D gene: TRBD2; CDR3 DNA: TGTGCCAGCAGCGAAGCTCTAGCGGGGGGTTTAGGGGGGCAGTTCTTC; CDR3 protein: CASSEALAGGLGGQFF
clone size: .; V gene: TRBV19; J gene: TRBJ2-2; D gene: TRBD2; CDR3 DNA: TGTGCCAGTAGCGAGACTGCGGGGGACGGGGAGCTGTTTTTT; CDR3 protein: CASSETAGDGELFF
clone size: .; V gene: TRBV28; J gene: TRBJ1-2; D gene: TRBD1; CDR3 DNA: TGTGCCAGCAGTTGGACAGGGGAGGACTATGGCTACACCTTC; CDR3 protein: CASSWTGEDYGYTF
clone size: .; V gene: TRBV5-4; J gene: TRBJ2-7; D gene: .; CDR3 DNA: TGTGCCAGCAGCTTGGGGAGTTCCTACGAGCAGTACTTC; CDR3 protein: CASSLGSSYEQYF
clone size: .; V gene: TRBV19; J gene: TRBJ2-5; D gene: .; CDR3 DNA: TGTGCCAGCGCCGGGACACGGAGTGCGGGGGAAGAGACCCAGTACTTC; CDR3 protein: CASAGTRSAGEETQYF
clone size: .; V gene: TRBV5-1; J gene: TRBJ1-1; D gene: .; CDR3 DNA: TGCGCCAGCAGCCTGAGGGGGGGCGAAACTGAAGCTTTCTTT; CDR3 protein: CASSLRGGETEAFF
clone size: once; V gene: TRBV4-2; J gene: TRBJ2-1; D gene: .; CDR3 DNA: TGTGCCAGCAGCCAATTGAGTGGGACACTCTACAATGAGCAGTTCTTC; CDR3 protein: CASSQLSGTLYNEQFF
clone size: once; V gene: TRBV25-1; J gene: TRBJ2-7; D gene: TRBD1; CDR3 DNA: TGTGCCAGCAGTGAATTCATTTCGGGGACAGGCTACGAGCAGTACTTC; CDR3 protein: CASSEFISGTGYEQYF
clone size: .; V gene: TRBV19; J gene: TRBJ2-7; D gene: .; CDR3 DNA: TGTGCCAGCCGAACCCCCGACTCTATCTACGAGCAGTACTTC; CDR3 protein: CASRTPDSIYEQYF
clone size: .; V gene: TRBV6-5; J gene: TRBJ1-4; D gene: .; CDR3 DNA: TGTGCCAGCAGAGCCTGGGGAGCAACTAATGAAAAACTGTTTTTT; CDR3 protein: CASRAWGATNEKLFF
clone size: few; V gene: TRBV15; J gene: TRBJ2-3; D gene: TRBD1; CDR3 DNA: TGTGCCACCAGCATGGGGACAGGGGATTCAACAGATACGCAGTATTTT; CDR3 protein: CATSMGTGDSTDTQYF
clone size: .; V gene: TRBV19; J gene: TRBJ1-1; D gene: .; CDR3 DNA: TGTGCCAGTAGTCCCCGGAGGTCTGAAGCTTTCTTT; CDR3 protein: CASSPRRSEAFF
clone size: .; V gene: TRBV7-9; J gene: TRBJ2-1; D gene: TRBD1; CDR3 DNA: TGTGCCAGCAGCTTTCGACAGGGGGCTAAGTATGAGCAGTTCTTC; CDR3 protein: CASSFRQGAKYEQFF
clone size: .; V gene: TRBV5-1; J gene: TRBJ2-5; D gene: .; CDR3 DNA: TGCGCCAGCAGCTTACCAGGGGGGAGGGAGACCCAGTACTTC; CDR3 protein: CASSLPGGRETQYF
clone size: .; V gene: TRBV4-2; J gene: TRBJ2-3; D gene: TRBD2; CDR3 DNA: TGTGCCAGCAGCCTAGGACTAGCGGACACAGATACGCAGTATTTT; CDR3 protein: CASSLGLADTDTQYF
clone size: .; V gene: TRBV9; J gene: TRBJ2-3; D gene: TRBD2; CDR3 DNA: TGTGCCAGCAGCGTTACTAGCGGGAGTGGCCCAGATACGCAGTATTTT; CDR3 protein: CASSVTSGSGPDTQYF
clone size: .; V gene: TRBV2; J gene: TRBJ2-5; D gene: .; CDR3 DNA: TGTGCCAGCTTTCGGACAGCGATTCGAGAGACCCAGTACTTC; CDR3 protein: CASFRTAIRETQYF
clone size: .; V gene: TRBV7-2; J gene: TRBJ2-1; D gene: .; CDR3 DNA: TGTGCCAGCAGCTTAGTCGGGGGTGGCAATGAGCAGTTCTTC; CDR3 protein: CASSLVGGGNEQFF
clone size: .; V gene: TRBV9; J gene: TRBJ2-7; D gene: .; CDR3 DNA: TGTGCCAGCAGCCCCCAAGGGAGTTTGAGTCTCTACGAGCAGTACTTC; CDR3 protein: CASSPQGSLSLYEQYF
clone size: .; V gene: TRBV9; J gene: TRBJ2-7; D gene: TRBD1; CDR3 DNA: TGTGCCAGCAGCATCGGGACAGGGGCCACCCACGAGCAGTACTTC; CDR3 protein: CASSIGTGATHEQYF
clone size: .; V gene: TRBV7-9; J gene: TRBJ2-7; D gene: TRBD1; CDR3 DNA: TGTGCCAGCAGCCTATCCGGTAGGGACAGGAGCTCCTACGAGCAGTACTTC; CDR3 protein: CASSLSGRDRSSYEQYF
clone size: .; V gene: TRBV5-4; J gene: TRBJ1-2; D gene: TRBD1; CDR3 DNA: TGTGCCAGCAGCAGAGGACAGGCTAACTATGGCTACACCTTC; CDR3 protein: CASSRGQANYGYTF
clone size: .; V gene: TRBV6-1; J gene: TRBJ1-2; D gene: TRBD1; CDR3 DNA: TGTGCCAGCAGCGAGGGACAGGAACTCTATGGCTACACCTTC; CDR3 protein: CASSEGQELYGYTF
clone size: .; V gene: TRBV4-2; J gene: TRBJ2-1; D gene: .; CDR3 DNA: TGTGCCAGCAGCAGGCGGGAAATGGAGGATGAGCAGTTCTTC; CDR3 protein: CASSRREMEDEQFF
clone size: .; V gene: TRBV28; J gene: TRBJ2-7; D gene: TRBD1; CDR3 DNA: TGTGCCAGCAGCCCGGACAGGGCAGCCTACGAGCAGTACTTC; CDR3 protein: CASSPDRAAYEQYF
clone size: .; V gene: TRBV5-1; J gene: TRBJ2-3; D gene: .; CDR3 DNA: TGCGCCAGCAGCCTAGCAAGCCTTTCAGATACGCAGTATTTT; CDR3 protein: CASSLASLSDTQYF
clone size: .; V gene: TRBV19; J gene: TRBJ1-2; D gene: TRBD1; CDR3 DNA: TGTGCCAGTAGTGTACAGGGGGGAGGCTACACCTTC; CDR3 protein: CASSVQGGGYTF
clone size: .; V gene: TRBV6-5; J gene: TRBJ1-2; D gene: .; CDR3 DNA: TGTGCCAGCAGCCAGGGCTATGGCTACACCTTC; CDR3 protein: CASSQGYGYTF
clone size: .; V gene: TRBV5-1; J gene: TRBJ2-1; D gene: TRBD2; CDR3 DNA: TGCGCCAGCAGCTTCCGGGAGGTCTCCTACAATGAGCAGTTCTTC; CDR3 protein: CASSFREVSYNEQFF
clone size: .; V gene: TRBV7-9; J gene: TRBJ2-3; D gene: TRBD2; CDR3 DNA: TGTGCCAGCAGCAACGGACTAGCAGTGGGATATACGCAGTATTTT; CDR3 protein: CASSNGLAVGYTQYF
clone size: once; V gene: TRBV19; J gene: TRBJ2-5; D gene: TRBD2; CDR3 DNA: TGTGCCAGTAGTATTGAGCCGGGACTAGCGGGAGGGATCCGAGAGACCCAGTACTTC; CDR3 protein: CASSIEPGLAGGIRETQYF
clone size: once; V gene: TRBV6-1; J gene: TRBJ1-1; D gene: TRBD1; CDR3 DNA: TGTGCCAGCAGGGGACAGACTGAAGCTTTCTTT; CDR3 protein: CASRGQTEAFF
clone size: .; V gene: TRBV19; J gene: TRBJ1-2; D gene: TRBD1; CDR3 DNA: TGTGCCAGTAGTATGACAGGGCGCAGTGGCGGCTACACCTTC; CDR3 protein: CASSMTGRSGGYTF
clone size: .; V gene: TRBV6-6; J gene: TRBJ1-5; D gene: TRBD1; CDR3 DNA: TGTGCCAGCAGCAAAACTGGACAGGGAAGAAATCAGCCCCAGCATTTT; CDR3 protein: CASSKTGQGRNQPQHF
clone size: .; V gene: TRBV28; J gene: TRBJ2-3; D gene: TRBD2; CDR3 DNA: TGTGCCAGCAGTCTTTCCGGACTAGCGACAAGGGAGGCAGATACGCAGTATTTT; CDR3 protein: CASSLSGLATREADTQYF
clone size: .; V gene: TRBV7-9; J gene: TRBJ2-2; D gene: .; CDR3 DNA: TGTGCCAGCAGCTTAGACCACTCGCAGGGATCGTGGAACACCGGGGAGCTGTTTTTT; CDR3 protein: CASSLDHSQGSWNTGELFF
clone size: .; V gene: TRBV28; J gene: TRBJ2-3; D gene: .; CDR3 DNA: TGTGCCAGTACGAGGTCTACAGATACGCAGTATTTT; CDR3 protein: CASTRSTDTQYF
clone size: .; V gene: TRBV7-9; J gene: TRBJ2-7; D gene: TRBD2; CDR3 DNA: TGTGCCAGCAGCTTAGTCGGACTAGCGGCCTACGAGCAGTACTTC; CDR3 protein: CASSLVGLAAYEQYF